The entry that follows covers one T cell receptor (beta chain) sequence. This record belongs to a study of shared clonotypes between healthy human individuals. Germline CDR1 SGDLS, CDR2 YYNGEE. CDR3 size: 15 residues. Losses at the gene ends were 2 bases for V and 5 bases for J; bases not matched to a gene: 6. Data came from immunoSEQ multiplex PCR; TCRdb stores just in-frame clones and leaves some out. The sample records about 1.5 million clones, roughly 98% being singletons. This rearrangement joins TRBV9 to TRBJ2-2, with 7 bases fitting TRBD2. The sequenced sample consisted of naive CD4+ T cells sorted from blood. As for subset: CD45RA+ positively selected. The receptor was isolated from a man aged 30 to 39 in good health. The CDR3: CASSVGLEKTGELFF. The CDR3 DNA sequence: TGTGCCAGCAGCGTTGGACTAGAAAAGACCGGGGAGCTGTTTTTT.